This is a list of T cell receptor beta chains from one sample in a study of PD-1 blockade in classical Hodgkin lymphoma. Only in-frame clones appear in the TCRdb table, and some are missing; sequencing was by immunoSEQ multiplex PCR. The repertoire has roughly 6,000 clones, about four fifths of them found once; the top ten carry about 3.6%. The sample was CD4+ T cells from blood, taken at baseline. The receptors originated from a human donor with classical Hodgkin lymphoma. The CDR3 runs from the conserved cysteine through the conserved F or W. The order of the fields is clone size, D gene, V gene, CDR3 length, J gene, CDR3 protein. A D gene is named only where the DNA matches it firmly. Some rows have no size entry. The others give once, few or many, or a class for an expanded clone.

clone_size: .
d_call: TRBD2
v_call: TRBV29-1
cdr3_length: 14
j_call: TRBJ2-1
cdr3_aa: CSVEDLVGVAGRVF

clone_size: .
d_call: .
v_call: TRBV29-1
cdr3_length: 13
j_call: TRBJ1-2
cdr3_aa: CSVGGQGTYGYTF

clone_size: .
d_call: TRBD2
v_call: TRBV25-1
cdr3_length: 17
j_call: TRBJ2-3
cdr3_aa: CASSIRLGGGPSDTQYF

clone_size: once
d_call: TRBD1
v_call: TRBV28
cdr3_length: 15
j_call: TRBJ2-3
cdr3_aa: CASSGRGLGTDTQYF

clone_size: .
d_call: TRBD1
v_call: TRBV12-5
cdr3_length: 17
j_call: TRBJ2-7
cdr3_aa: CASGLVLGRDSGYEQYF

clone_size: .
d_call: .
v_call: TRBV25-1
cdr3_length: 11
j_call: TRBJ2-7
cdr3_aa: CASRDLYEQYF

clone_size: .
d_call: .
v_call: TRBV20-1
cdr3_length: 11
j_call: TRBJ1-5
cdr3_aa: CSASTGPGRHF

clone_size: .
d_call: TRBD2
v_call: TRBV7-2
cdr3_length: 16
j_call: TRBJ2-3
cdr3_aa: CASRAGTSGGTDTQYF

clone_size: .
d_call: .
v_call: TRBV19
cdr3_length: 15
j_call: TRBJ2-2
cdr3_aa: CASSPPGANTGELFF

clone_size: .
d_call: .
v_call: TRBV5-6
cdr3_length: 14
j_call: TRBJ1-4
cdr3_aa: CASSSRGPREKLFF

clone_size: .
d_call: .
v_call: TRBV7-6
cdr3_length: 13
j_call: TRBJ1-1
cdr3_aa: CASSLKFDTEAFF

clone_size: .
d_call: .
v_call: TRBV6-6
cdr3_length: 12
j_call: TRBJ1-2
cdr3_aa: CASSYRGDGYTF

clone_size: .
d_call: TRBD2
v_call: TRBV9
cdr3_length: 18
j_call: TRBJ2-2
cdr3_aa: CASSRTPLAGVDTGELFF

clone_size: .
d_call: .
v_call: TRBV5-1
cdr3_length: 17
j_call: TRBJ1-6
cdr3_aa: CASSLDEGGSYNSPLHF

clone_size: .
d_call: .
v_call: TRBV7-6
cdr3_length: 16
j_call: TRBJ2-2
cdr3_aa: CASSLAHGARTGELFF